The sequence of this T cell receptor (beta chain) was determined in a study of shared clonotypes between healthy human individuals. Selected positively for CCR7 and CD45RO-negative, naive CD8 cells excluded terminally differentiated effector memory CD45RA+ cells. Germline-derived CDR1 and CDR2 are SEHNR and FQNEAQ (reference sequence). The CDR3 runs 14 residues. V was shortened by 0 bases and J by 5 bases, with 11 bases between the two germline ends. Execution of the assay was at deep level. Profiled with immunoSEQ multiplex PCR; TCRdb holds only in-frame clones, not every one. The sample holds roughly 2,000,000 clones, about 95% seen once.

The chain has TRBV7-9 and TRBJ2-7; perhaps TRBD2 as D (5 bases). The sequenced material came from naive CD8+ T cells sorted from blood. The TCR originated in a man between 18 and 29 years old in good health. The CDR3 reads CASSLATGENEQYF. In DNA, the CDR3 is TGTGCCAGCAGCTTAGCGACCGGGGAGAACGAGCAGTACTTC. Together with reference TRBV7-9 and TRBJ2-7, the CDR3 gives the full variable domain: DTGVSQNPRHKITKRGQNVTFRCDPISEHNRLYWYRQTLGQGPEFLTYFQNEAQLEKSRLLSDRFSAERPKGSFSTLEIQRTEQGDSAMYLCASSLATGENEQYFGPGTRLTVT.